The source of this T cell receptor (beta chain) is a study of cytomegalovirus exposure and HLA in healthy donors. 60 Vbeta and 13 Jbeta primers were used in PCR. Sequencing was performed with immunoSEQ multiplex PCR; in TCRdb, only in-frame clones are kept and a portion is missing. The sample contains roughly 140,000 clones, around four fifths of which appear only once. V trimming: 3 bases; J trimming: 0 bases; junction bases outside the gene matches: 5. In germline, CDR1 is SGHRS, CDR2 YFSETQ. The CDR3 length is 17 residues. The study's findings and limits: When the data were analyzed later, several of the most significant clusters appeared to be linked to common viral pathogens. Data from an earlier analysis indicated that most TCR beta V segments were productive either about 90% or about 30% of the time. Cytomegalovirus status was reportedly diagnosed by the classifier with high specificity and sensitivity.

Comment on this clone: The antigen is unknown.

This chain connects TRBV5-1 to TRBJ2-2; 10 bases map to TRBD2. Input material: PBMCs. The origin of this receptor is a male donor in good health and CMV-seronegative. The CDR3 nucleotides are TGCGCCAGCAGCTGGTCTAGCGGGAGTCCGAACACCGGGGAGCTGTTTTTT. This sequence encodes CASSWSSGSPNTGELFF.